These 14 T cell receptor beta chains came from one sample sequenced in a study of control samples from healthy donors and cancer patients. Data came from immunoSEQ multiplex PCR; TCRdb stores just in-frame clones and leaves some out. This table has 100,000 or so clones, around 90% appearing once. Sequenced material: blood. Receptor source: a young woman in good health.

The chain couples TRBV5-6 to TRBJ2-2, with 14 nucleotides matching TRBD2. Per germline, CDR1 SGHDT and CDR2 YYEEEE. Trimming removed 3 bases from V and 5 bases from J; junction bases left unmatched: 3. The CDR3 is 16 amino acids. CDR3 sequence (DNA): TGTGCCAGCAGCTGGGGACTAGCGGGAGAAACCGGGGAGCTGTTTTTT. Translation gives CASSWGLAGETGELFF.

V is TRBV6-6 and J is TRBJ2-5, with D possibly TRBD1 on 6 matching bases. Germline V gene sequence: CDR1 MNHNY, CDR2 SVGAGI (reference sequence). CDR3 length: 14 amino acids. The V gene lost 7 bases and the J gene lost 2 bases, with 14 bases spanning the gap. The CDR3 nucleotides are TGTGCCAGCACCAGGACAGCCTTACAAGAGACCCAGTACTTC. Translated, it gives CASTRTALQETQYF.

The gene calls are TRBV30 and TRBJ1-2, with D unclear. Trimming took off 4 bases at V and 6 bases at J, with 0 bases between the two ends. Looked up from germline, CDR1 is GTSNPN and CDR2 is SVGIG (reference sequence). CDR3 length: 8 residues. CDR3 amino acids: CAWNGYTF. In DNA form, the CDR3 reads TGTGCCTGGAATGGCTACACCTTC.

With regard to this clone: No conserved phenylalanine or tryptophan ends this CDR3, so it is likely a read error. It is unclear where the CDR3 begins or ends on the DNA, so no DNA is shown, and the CDR3 is as TCRdb lists it. V is TRBV20-1 and J is TRBJ1-1. Inclusive of both ends, the CDR3 amounts to 8 amino acids. Germline V CDR1 and CDR2: DFQATT, SNEGSKA (reference sequence). CDR3 region: CSARSASR.

The chain employs TRBV4-2 and TRBJ2-1; possibly TRBD1 or TRBD2 for D (6 bases each). Germline CDR1 is LGHNA and CDR2 is YNFKEQ. Deletions cut 1 base from V and 9 bases from J, with 13 bases between. The CDR3 is 14 amino acids. The CDR3 DNA follows: TGTGCCAGCAGCCAAGGGGAAGAGGGGGGTGAGCAGTTCTTC. This sequence encodes CASSQGEEGGEQFF.

The chain carries TRBV5-4 and TRBJ1-4; possibly TRBD1 for D (5 bases). Germline V lookup: CDR1 SGHNT, CDR2 YYREEE (reference sequence). Trimming removed 0 bases from V and 6 bases from J, with 9 bases in between. The CDR3 is 14 amino acids. The DNA of the CDR3 is TGTGCCAGCAGCTTGGCTGGGGGTCATGAAAAACTGTTTTTT. It is translated as CASSLAGGHEKLFF.

The V call is TRBV6-5, the J call TRBJ1-5; D is unresolved. Trimming left V 7 bases short and J 0 bases short, with 13 bases between. The germline CDR1 and CDR2 sequences are MNHEY and SVGAGI. The CDR3 has 15 residues. CDR3 nucleotides: TGTGCCAGCACGGCAGCCTCTATTAGCAATCAGCCCCAGCATTTT. Amino acid sequence: CASTAASISNQPQHF.

The chain carries TRBV7-2 and TRBJ1-5, with 8 bases matching TRBD1. There are 15 residues in the CDR3. In germline, CDR1 is SGHTA, CDR2 FQGNSA. The V and J ends lost 5 bases and 6 bases, in that order; junction bases with no gene match: 9. The CDR3 DNA reads TGTGCCAGCAGCGCGCAGGGGGCGGGTGTTCAGCCCCAGCATTTT. It codes for CASSAQGAGVQPQHF.

The V call is TRBV6-5, the J call TRBJ2-3, with D possibly TRBD2 on 5 matching bases. Germline V gives CDR1 MNHEY, CDR2 SVGAGI. The CDR3 is 12 residues long. Trimming shortened V by 5 bases and J by 7 bases, and 10 bases separated the two germline ends. The CDR3 DNA reads TGTGCCAGCAGTCCCTCCGGGAATACGCAGTATTTT. It yields the protein CASSPSGNTQYF.

The rearrangement uses TRBV6-2 or TRBV6-3 and TRBJ1-5; D gene unclear. CDR1 MNHEY and CDR2 SVGEGT come from the germline V gene. This CDR3 spans 13 amino acids. V shed 4 bases and J shed 0 bases, with 4 bases lying between them. This CDR3 is CASSWNSNQPQHF. DNA of the CDR3: TGTGCCAGCAGTTGGAATAGCAATCAGCCCCAGCATTTT.

The chain combines TRBV6-4 with TRBJ2-2; TRBD1 might be the D (5 bases). V dropped 6 bases and J dropped 4 bases, with 9 bases sitting between them. This CDR3 has 13 residues. CDR1 is MRHNA, CDR2 SNTAGT, per germline. The chain's CDR3 is CASSEDSTGELFF. DNA of the CDR3: TGTGCCAGCAGCGAAGACAGCACCGGGGAGCTGTTTTTT.

This clone was seen a single time. CDR3 DNA sequence: TGTGCCAGCAGCCTCCTGGGGGGGCGCACAGATACGCAGTATTTT. Amino acids: CASSLLGGRTDTQYF. V gene TRBV6-4 combines with J gene TRBJ2-3; TRBD2 might be the D (7 bases). From germline, CDR1 is MRHNA and CDR2 SNTAGT. This CDR3 contains 15 residues. V gave up 6 bases and J gave up 1 base, with 14 bases separating them.

This chain links TRBV7-2 with TRBJ1-1, with D unresolved. The CDR3 totals 14 residues. Germline CDR1 is SGHTA and CDR2 is FQGNSA. With 1 base removed from V and 1 base from J, the gap between germline ends came to 7 bases. CDR3 sequence reads: CASSLVRGNTEAFF. The CDR3 DNA follows: TGTGCCAGCAGCTTAGTGCGGGGGAACACTGAAGCTTTCTTT.

V gene TRBV4-2 combines with J gene TRBJ2-7; 11 bases map to TRBD2. Germline values: CDR1 LGHNA, CDR2 YNFKEQ. V lost 4 bases and J lost 2; bases outside the gene matches: 13. CDR3 length equals 18 residues. CDR3 region: CASSPKSSGGSVPYEQYF. The CDR3, as DNA: TGTGCCAGCAGCCCCAAATCTAGCGGGGGGTCTGTTCCCTACGAGCAGTACTTC.